This is a list of T cell receptor beta chains from one sample in a study of beta chain features in type 1 diabetes. The repertoire was sequenced with immunoSEQ multiplex PCR; TCRdb's copy has only in-frame clones and lacks some. The table records almost 350,000 clones, over 7% of them present only once. The sequenced sample consisted of central memory CD4+ T cells from blood. These receptors all stem from a man in his thirties or forties with type 1 diabetes. CDR3s include the opening cysteine and the closing phenylalanine or tryptophan.

>13|TRBJ1-2|TRBV7-2
CASSWGQNYGYTF
>15|TRBJ2-1|TRBV7-2
CASSVTTPSYNEQFF
>14|TRBJ1-1|TRBV9
CASSVDYRGAEAFF
>12|TRBJ2-5|TRBV19
CASSMTWQTQYF
>18|TRBJ1-6|TRBV27
CASSRSSGGRSNNSPLHF
>12|TRBJ1-5|TRBV9
CASMAGNQPQHF
>15|TRBJ1-2|TRBV9
CASSEGQGISYGYTF
>14|TRBJ2-5|TRBV7-2
CASSLGQVGETQYF
>17|TRBJ2-1|TRBV11-2
CASSLVLAGGPYNEQFF
>15|TRBJ2-1|TRBV7-8
CASSLGGATYNEQFF
>13|TRBJ2-5|TRBV10-3
CAISRGPGETQYF
>15|TRBJ2-2|TRBV10-3
CAISEGLPGTGELFF
>18|TRBJ2-2|TRBV4-1
CASSQAAGREPNTGELFF
>16|TRBJ1-6|TRBV6-6
CASSYGYRGPNSPLHF
>16|TRBJ2-1|TRBV7-2
CASSPTRTSGGAEAFF
>17|TRBJ1-3|TRBV4-1
CASSQGSELLSGNTIYF
>14|TRBJ1-2|TRBV6-5
CASSYSGDRDGYTF
>14|TRBJ2-6|TRBV7-9
CASSRGGGANVLTF
>12|TRBJ2-1|TRBV30
CAWSVSSREQFF
>16|TRBJ1-2|TRBV6-1
CASSAPRSLGNYGYTF
>14|TRBJ2-7|TRBV7-2
CASSPGTAPYEQYF
>13|TRBJ1-1|TRBV6-5
CASSYSGRTEAFF
>13|TRBJ2-2|TRBV2
CASRLGDTGELFF
>13|TRBJ2-3|TRBV30
CAWSENRADTQYF
>12|TRBJ2-5|TRBV6-5
CASKGSGETQYF
>13|TRBJ1-3|TRBV27
CASSLLRGNTIYF
>16|TRBJ2-5|TRBV5-1
CASSDGGLRSGETQYF
>15|TRBJ1-2|TRBV18
CASSPGQLFNYGYTF